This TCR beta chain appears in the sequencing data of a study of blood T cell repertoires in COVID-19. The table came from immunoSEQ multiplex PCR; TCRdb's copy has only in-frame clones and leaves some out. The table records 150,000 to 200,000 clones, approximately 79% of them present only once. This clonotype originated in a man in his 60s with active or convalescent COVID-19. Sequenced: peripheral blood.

Here the CDR3 reads CASIEAGGTGELFF. The CDR3 region has the DNA TGTGCCAGCATAGAAGCGGGCGGCACCGGGGAGCTGTTTTTT. The V and J genes are TRBV5-4 and TRBJ2-2; a possible D gene is TRBD2 (6 bases). V was pared by 6 bases and J by 4 bases, with 13 bases between. The germline V gene encodes CDR1 SGHNT and CDR2 YYREEE (reference sequence). This CDR3 spans 14 amino acids.